This T cell receptor beta chain is from a study of T cell responses to AZD1222 COVID-19 vaccine. Notes on the study in general: Sampling captured repertoires only after the peak T cell response.

The V segment lost 3 bases and the J segment 3 bases; nucleotides outside the gene matches: 4. Germline loops: CDR1 MDHEN, CDR2 SYDVKM. CDR3 size: 14 residues. Repertoires were generated with immunoSEQ multiplex PCR, while TCRdb's copy carries only in-frame clones and drops some. This table holds under 150,000 clones, roughly 87% found once. Notes on this clone: As yet, its antigen is unknown.

This sequence originates from an adult in good health. This sequence joins TRBV28 and TRBJ2-7; TRBD2 matches 8 bases. The sequencing here drew on peripheral blood, taken on day 0 of AZD1222 vaccination. The CDR3 loop is CASSFKAGVYEQYF. The CDR3 DNA follows: TGTGCCAGCAGTTTCAAAGCGGGGGTCTACGAGCAGTACTTC. The variable domain in full, with the rest retrieved from reference TRBV28 and TRBJ2-7, is DVKVTQSSRYLVKRTGEKVFLECVQDMDHENMFWYRQDPGLGLRLIYFSYDVKMKEKGDIPEGYSVSREKKERFSLILESASTNQTSMYLCASSFKAGVYEQYFGPGTRLTVT.